The present T cell receptor (beta chain) was sequenced within a study of cytomegalovirus exposure and HLA in healthy donors. Study-level findings and limits: The classifier was said to identify cytomegalovirus status with high specificity and sensitivity. The CMV antigen specificity of a few CMV-associated chains was confirmed through in vitro analysis. In the approximately 120 validation repertoires, a later analysis found that first-cohort TCR clusters tended to co-occur. Altogether, some 170 TCR beta chains were recorded as cytomegalovirus-associated.

A remark on this clone: What it binds is unknown.

Trimming removed 0 bases at V and 5 bases at J, with 12 bases between. The CDR3 runs 14 residues. Germline values: CDR1 SGHRS, CDR2 YFSETQ. Profiling relied on immunoSEQ multiplex PCR, and the TCRdb table lists in-frame clones only, not all of them. The sample consists of roughly 250,000 clones, around 89% of them appearing once. Sample: PBMCs. The gene calls are TRBV5-1 and TRBJ2-7; weak D call: TRBD2 (6 bases). The receptor was isolated from a woman aged 18-29 years in good health and CMV-seronegative. The CDR3 sequence is CASSLGGGIHEQYF. In nucleotides, the CDR3 is TGCGCCAGCAGCTTGGGAGGAGGGATCCACGAGCAGTACTTC. The complete variable domain, with remaining parts taken from reference TRBV5-1 and TRBJ2-7, reads KAGVTQTPRYLIKTRGQQVTLSCSPISGHRSVSWYQQTPGQGLQFLFEYFSETQRNKGNFPGRFSGRQFSNSRSEMNVSTLELGDSALYLCASSLGGGIHEQYFGPGTRLTVT.